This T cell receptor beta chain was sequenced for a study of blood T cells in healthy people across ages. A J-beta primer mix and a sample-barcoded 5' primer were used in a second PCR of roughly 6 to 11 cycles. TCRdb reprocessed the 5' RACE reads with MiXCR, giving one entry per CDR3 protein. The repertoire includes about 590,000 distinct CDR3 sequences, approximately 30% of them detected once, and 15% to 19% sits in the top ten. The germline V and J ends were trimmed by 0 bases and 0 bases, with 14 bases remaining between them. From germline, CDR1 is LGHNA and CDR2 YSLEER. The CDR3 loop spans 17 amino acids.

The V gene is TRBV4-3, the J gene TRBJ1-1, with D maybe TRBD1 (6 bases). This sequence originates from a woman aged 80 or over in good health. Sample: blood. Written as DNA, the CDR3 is TGCGCCAGCAGCCAAGATCACGGGGGCCTTATGAACACTGAAGCTTTCTTT. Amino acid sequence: CASSQDHGGLMNTEAFF.